One sample yielded the 21 T cell receptor beta chains listed below, sequenced in a study of OX40 agonist ivuxolimab in advanced cancers. TCRdb's table, derived via immunoSEQ multiplex PCR, lists solely in-frame clones and lacks some. The sample includes approximately 30,000 clones, roughly 80% seen only once; the top ten take roughly 20%. The sample consisted of CD4+ or CD8+ T cells sorted from blood, taken in a trial of the OX40 agonist ivuxolimab. The receptors originated from an adult with an advanced solid tumor such as melanoma, head and neck, liver or kidney cancer.

The chain couples TRBV6-5 to TRBJ1-4; D not resolved. The CDR3 loop spans 13 amino acids. Trimming took off 8 bases at V and 2 bases at J, with 9 bases between the two ends. Germline V gene sequence: CDR1 MNHEY, CDR2 SVGAGI. CDR3 residues: CASARWTNEKLFF. For the CDR3, the DNA is TGTGCCAGCGCGCGTTGGACTAATGAAAAACTGTTTTTT.

J is TRBJ2-5 and V is TRBV11-2, with D uncertain. The V and J ends lost 4 bases and 2 bases respectively, with 2 bases between them. Per germline, CDR1 SGHAT and CDR2 FQNNGV. The length of the CDR3 is 11 residues. CDR3 region: CASSSQETQYF. The DNA for the CDR3 is TGTGCCAGCAGCTCGCAAGAGACCCAGTACTTC.

J is TRBJ2-1 and V is TRBV2; 9 positions match TRBD1. Per the germline V gene, CDR1 is SNHLY and CDR2 is FYNNEI. This CDR3 spans 15 amino acids. V lost 6 bases to trimming and J lost 3 bases; unmatched junction nucleotides: 6. CDR3 residues: CASSTGTGIYNEQFF. The CDR3 DNA reads TGTGCCAGCAGCACCGGGACAGGGATCTACAATGAGCAGTTCTTC.

This clone has a single count. This chain links TRBV15 with TRBJ1-2; tentative D call: TRBD1 (5 bases). The CDR3 is 14 residues long. Germline CDR1 is LNHNV and CDR2 is YYDKDF (reference sequence). The V and J ends lost 6 bases and 1 base respectively, with 12 bases between them. This CDR3 is CATSRGDGNYGYTF. In DNA, the CDR3 is TGTGCCACCAGTCGCGGGGACGGTAACTATGGCTACACCTTC.

The rearrangement uses TRBV6-1 and TRBJ1-3; a possible D gene is TRBD1 (6 bases). The V gene's germline CDR1 is MNHNS and CDR2 SASEGT. This CDR3 is built from 15 residues. Trimming shortened V by 4 bases and J by 4 bases, and 14 bases separated the two germline ends. The CDR3 here is CASSGWAGEGNTIYF. The CDR3 DNA follows: TGTGCCAGCAGTGGATGGGCAGGGGAAGGAAACACCATATATTTT.

This chain connects TRBV10-3 to TRBJ2-7, with 11 positions matching TRBD1. CDR3 length equals 15 residues. The germline V gene encodes CDR1 ENHRY and CDR2 SYGVKD. J gave up 4 bases and V 3 bases, and 5 bases lay outside the gene matches. CDR3 region: CAISDAGTGGYEQYF. The DNA of the CDR3 is TGTGCCATCAGTGATGCCGGGACAGGGGGATACGAGCAGTACTTC.

The rearrangement joins TRBV4-1 to TRBJ2-5; no clear D gene. Germline loops: CDR1 MGHRA, CDR2 YSYEKL. V lost 7 bases and J 3 bases, leaving 18 bases between the germline ends. The CDR3 has 15 amino acids. The CDR3 nucleotides are TGCGCCAGCAATAACCTAGGACGGAATAAAGAGACCCAGTACTTC. Translated: CASNNLGRNKETQYF.

This sequence joins TRBV30 and TRBJ2-7, with TRBD1 matching over 11 bases. CDR1 GTSNPN and CDR2 SVGIG come from the germline V gene (reference sequence). Germline trimming cut 3 bases from V and 6 bases from J; bases unmatched to any gene: 10. The CDR3 sequence is 15 residues long. The CDR3 nucleotides are TGTGCCTGGAGGGGCCCGGGACAGGGGGGGTCCGAGCAGTACTTC. Protein: CAWRGPGQGGSEQYF.

By frequency in the sample, this clone is medium-sized. CDR3 DNA sequence: TGTGCCAGTAGTATCAGGAATGGCTACACCTTC. Residues: CASSIRNGYTF. The chain joins TRBV19 to TRBJ1-2, with D unclear. Germline V gives CDR1 LNHDA, CDR2 SQIVND (reference sequence). Trimming shortened V by 3 bases and J by 6 bases, and 5 bases separated the two germline ends. The CDR3 loop spans 11 amino acids.

The CDR3 is CASRGTGNNEQFF. The CDR3 DNA follows: TGTGCCAGCAGAGGGACAGGGAATAATGAGCAGTTCTTC. The rearrangement uses TRBV27 and TRBJ2-1; 9 bases align to TRBD1. V lost 6 bases, J lost 7 bases, and 4 bases stayed unmatched. Germline V gene data show CDR1 as MNHEY and CDR2 as SMNVEV (reference sequence). This CDR3 has 13 residues.

The gene calls are TRBV29-1 and TRBJ2-7; a weak D match, TRBD1 (6 bases). Trimming pared 7 bases from V and 1 base from J, leaving 11 bases between. The CDR3 has 12 residues. Germline loops: CDR1 SQVTM, CDR2 ANQGSEA. In nucleotides, the CDR3 is TGCAGCGGAAGGACAGATTCCTACGAGCAGTACTTC. Translation: CSGRTDSYEQYF.

The chain joins TRBV5-1 to TRBJ2-7, with TRBD2 matching over 7 bases. V shed 4 bases, J shed 2 bases, and the junction held 9 bases outside the gene matches. This CDR3 comprises 15 residues. The germline V gene has CDR1 SGHRS and CDR2 YFSETQ. In DNA, the CDR3 is TGCGCCAGCAGCCCGGGGACTACGGCGGCCTACGAGCAGTACTTC. Translation: CASSPGTTAAYEQYF.

The chain is built from TRBV19 and TRBJ1-1; no clear D gene. This CDR3 has 14 residues. V was clipped by 3 bases and J by 1 base, with 9 bases between them. Germline lookup yields CDR1 LNHDA and CDR2 SQIVND (reference sequence). DNA for the CDR3: TGTGCCAGTAGTATTTACGGACCGAACACTGAAGCTTTCTTT. Its protein product is CASSIYGPNTEAFF.

This rearrangement joins TRBV6-5 to TRBJ1-5; TRBD1 is a possible D gene (5 bases). The V gene's germline CDR1 is MNHEY and CDR2 SVGAGI. This CDR3 has 15 amino acids. V lost 2 bases to trimming and J lost 3 bases, with 11 bases between them. CDR3 in DNA: TGTGCCAGCAGTTACCAGGCAGGGCCCAATCAGCCCCAGCATTTT. It yields the protein CASSYQAGPNQPQHF.

The genes are TRBV19 and TRBJ2-7; 7 bases agree with TRBD1. Germline CDR1 LNHDA, CDR2 SQIVND (reference sequence). The V and J ends lost 5 bases and 5 bases, in that order; junction bases with no gene match: 9. This CDR3 is built from 14 residues. The CDR3 here is CASSLTTGPNEQYF. CDR3 bases: TGTGCCAGTAGTCTTACGACAGGGCCCAACGAGCAGTACTTC.

The chain joins TRBV28 to TRBJ2-1, with D maybe TRBD1 (5 bases). The CDR3 is made up of 14 amino acids. Germline CDR1 reads MDHEN; CDR2 reads SYDVKM. Trimming stripped 7 bases from V and 0 bases from J, with 10 bases between. The CDR3 protein is CASNTGFSYNEQFF. The CDR3 DNA follows: TGTGCCAGCAACACAGGCTTCTCCTACAATGAGCAGTTCTTC. Variable domain in full (rest from reference TRBV28 and TRBJ2-1): DVKVTQSSRYLVKRTGEKVFLECVQDMDHENMFWYRQDPGLGLRLIYFSYDVKMKEKGDIPEGYSVSREKKERFSLILESASTNQTSMYLCASNTGFSYNEQFFGPGTRLTVL.

This sequence joins TRBV7-3 and TRBJ1-1, with D uncertain. Trimming pared 2 bases from V and 3 bases from J, leaving 7 bases between. This CDR3 comprises 13 residues. Germline loops: CDR1 SGHTA, CDR2 FQGTGA. The DNA of the CDR3 is TGTGCCAGCAGCTTAGTTCCAGACACTGAAGCTTTCTTT. Translating gives CASSLVPDTEAFF.

The V gene is TRBV6-4, the J gene TRBJ2-5; D gene ambiguous. Gene TRBJ2-7 matches the end of the DNA better, so the J call may be wrong. There are 18 residues in the CDR3. From germline, CDR1 is MRHNA and CDR2 SNTAGT. The CDR3 protein is CASSDDVHPFSYSYEQYF. The CDR3 nucleotides read TGTGCCAGCAGTGACGACGTCCACCCCTTTTCCTACTCCTACGAGCAGTACTTC.

The chain joins TRBV6-5 to TRBJ1-1, with D unclear. CDR3 length: 14 amino acids. Trimming shortened V by 3 bases and J by 0 bases, and 8 bases separated the two germline ends. Per germline, CDR1 MNHEY and CDR2 SVGAGI. The CDR3 loop reads CASSYRRMNTEAFF. For the CDR3, the DNA is TGTGCCAGCAGTTATCGTAGAATGAACACTGAAGCTTTCTTT.

The chain uses TRBV28 and TRBJ1-2, with TRBD1 matching over 7 bases. CDR1 MDHEN and CDR2 SYDVKM come from the germline V gene. The CDR3 consists of 14 residues. V trimming: 4 bases; J trimming: 1 base; junction bases outside the gene matches: 3. The CDR3, as DNA: TGTGCCAGCAGTTCGACAGGGCATAACTATGGCTACACCTTC. Translating gives CASSSTGHNYGYTF.

The chain is built from TRBV5-1 and TRBJ2-7, with a possible D match to TRBD2 (6 bases). Germline V gene lookup returns CDR1 SGHRS and CDR2 YFSETQ. Trimming stripped 7 bases from V and 7 bases from J, with 18 bases between. The CDR3 length is 13 residues. The DNA for the CDR3 is TGCGCCAGCGGGGAGGACGATCGGCGGGAGCAGTACTTC. This codes for CASGEDDRREQYF.